The rows below give T cell receptor beta chains drawn from one sample of a study of cytomegalovirus exposure and HLA in healthy donors. Generated by immunoSEQ multiplex PCR, the TCRdb table keeps only in-frame clones and is missing some. The sample yields over 100,000 clones, of which the top ten take up around 3.4%. Sequenced material: PBMCs. These receptors were taken from a man aged 30 to 39 in good health and CMV-seronegative. Both conserved end residues are part of each CDR3. Each record gives: J gene, D gene, V gene, CDR3 DNA, CDR3 protein. D genes are given only for firm matches.

TRBJ2-7 | TRBD2 | TRBV7-2 | TGTGCCAGCAGCCTCACTAGCGGGGGGACCTACGAGCAGTACTTC | CASSLTSGGTYEQYF
TRBJ2-7 | . | TRBV5-5 | TGTGCCAGCAGCTTGCAGGGATCCTACGAGCAGTACTTC | CASSLQGSYEQYF
TRBJ1-5 | TRBD1 | TRBV6-4 | TGTGCCAGCAGTGACTCGACAGGGGGTGATCAGCCCCAGCATTTT | CASSDSTGGDQPQHF
TRBJ2-2 | . | TRBV7-6 | TGTGCCAGCAGCTCTCGGGACTACACCGGGGAGCTGTTTTTT | CASSSRDYTGELFF
TRBJ1-3 | TRBD1 | TRBV10-3 | TGTGCCATCAGTGAGGGGGGACAGGGAACTGGAAACACCATATATTTT | CAISEGGQGTGNTIYF
TRBJ1-1 | . | TRBV5-1 | TGCGCCAGCAGCCAAACCTGGGCAAAAGACACTGAAGCTTTCTTT | CASSQTWAKDTEAFF
TRBJ1-1 | . | TRBV20-1 | TGCAGTGCTGCAGGGAACACTGAAGCTTTCTTT | CSAAGNTEAFF
TRBJ2-7 | TRBD1 | TRBV5-1 | TGCGCCAGCAGCCCTACAGGGGAAGGCTACGAGCAGTACTTC | CASSPTGEGYEQYF
TRBJ1-6 | TRBD1 | TRBV6-6 | TGTGCCAGCAGGCCCGGGACAGGAGATAACAATTCACCCCTCCACTTT | CASRPGTGDNNSPLHF
TRBJ2-1 | TRBD2 | TRBV27 | TGTGCCAGCAGCGGGGGGGGGAGTGAGCAGTTCTTC | CASSGGGSEQFF
TRBJ1-4 | . | TRBV11-2 | TGTGCCAGCAGCTCCCCGACGGGGAGGGATGAAAAACTGTTTTTT | CASSSPTGRDEKLFF
TRBJ1-2 | TRBD1 | TRBV4-1 | TGCGCCAGCAGTCGGGACAGTGATGGGTATGGCTACACCTTC | CASSRDSDGYGYTF
TRBJ2-5 | . | TRBV9 | TGTGCCAGCAGCGCGACCACGGGGTGGGAAGAGACCCAGTACTTC | CASSATTGWEETQYF
TRBJ2-3 | TRBD2 | TRBV9 | TGTGCCAGCAGCGGCCGCCGGGACTACACAGATACGCAGTATTTT | CASSGRRDYTDTQYF
TRBJ1-2 | TRBD1 | TRBV7-9 | TGTGCCAGCAGCCTGGCGGTGGAGGGGGCATGGGGCTACACCTTC | CASSLAVEGAWGYTF
TRBJ2-7 | TRBD2 | TRBV4-2 | TGTGCCAGTCGCAGGGAGGGAACCTACGAGCAGTACTTC | CASRREGTYEQYF
TRBJ2-7 | TRBD1 | TRBV5-1 | TGCGCCAGCAGCTTGGCCGGTACAGGGGGCGACGAGCAGTACTTC | CASSLAGTGGDEQYF
TRBJ2-7 | TRBD1 | TRBV25-1 | TGTGCCAGCAGTAAAGTGGGACAGGTGCTCTACGAGCAGTACTTC | CASSKVGQVLYEQYF
TRBJ1-5 | TRBD1 | TRBV27 | TGTGCCAGCACCTCACCCAAACCCCGGGACAGGAACTATAGCAATCAGCCCCAGCATTTT | CASTSPKPRDRNYSNQPQHF
TRBJ2-7 | TRBD1 | TRBV29-1 | TGCAGCGTCGCCGGGACAGGGTCCTACGAGCAGTACTTC | CSVAGTGSYEQYF
TRBJ1-4 | . | TRBV19 | TGTGCCACCGGAAATTCCAGGGTTTTTAATGAAAAACTGTTTTTT | CATGNSRVFNEKLFF
TRBJ2-7 | TRBD2 | TRBV7-3 | TGTGCCAGCAGCCCGAGCGGGGGGGGCGACGAGCAGTACTTC | CASSPSGGGDEQYF
TRBJ1-4 | . | TRBV18 | TGTGCCAGCTCACCCCAACAGGGCTCTAATGAAAAACTGTTTTTT | CASSPQQGSNEKLFF
TRBJ1-2 | . | TRBV28 | TGTGCCAGCAGTCCCCTACATGGCTACACCTTC | CASSPLHGYTF
TRBJ1-1 | . | TRBV2 | TGTGCCAGCAATGTCGTCGGGGTTGAAGCTTTCTTT | CASNVVGVEAFF
TRBJ2-5 | . | TRBV30 | TGTGCCTGCGCTGGGGGGACGGGAGAGACCCAGTACTTC | CACAGGTGETQYF
TRBJ2-7 | TRBD2 | TRBV6-1 | TGTGCCAGCAGAGCGACTAGCGGGGTGTTGCGCGAGCAGTACTTC | CASRATSGVLREQYF
TRBJ1-5 | . | TRBV19 | TGTGCCAGTAGTATCGAGGGATATCAGCCCCAGCATTTT | CASSIEGYQPQHF
TRBJ2-7 | . | TRBV5-6 | TGTGCCAGCAGCTTTTGGGGGGCCTACGAGCAGTACTTC | CASSFWGAYEQYF
TRBJ1-4 | . | TRBV18 | TGTGCCAGCGCCCCGGGGGGGGAGGAAAAACTGTTTTTT | CASAPGGEEKLFF
TRBJ2-7 | . | TRBV6-6 | TGTGCCAGCAGCTCCCTAGGGGTTTCGTACGAGCAGTACTTC | CASSSLGVSYEQYF
TRBJ2-3 | . | TRBV6-4 | TGTGCCAGCAGTGACTTCACAGACAGCACAGATACGCAGTATTTT | CASSDFTDSTDTQYF
TRBJ2-5 | TRBD1 | TRBV20-1 | TGCAGTGCCAGGGGGACAGAGACCCAGTACTTC | CSARGTETQYF
TRBJ2-3 | TRBD1 | TRBV5-1 | TGCGCCAGCAGCTTGGGAGACAGGGGGGGAGCAGATACGCAGTATTTT | CASSLGDRGGADTQYF
TRBJ2-1 | TRBD2 | TRBV20-1 | TGCAGTGCTAGTTCGCGGGGGGCGGGGTTCTTC | CSASSRGAGFF
TRBJ2-7 | TRBD1 | TRBV10-2 | TGCGCCAGCAGTTGGGACAGGGTGGGGTCCTACGAGCAGTACTTC | CASSWDRVGSYEQYF
TRBJ2-1 | TRBD1 | TRBV6-6 | TGTGCCAGCAGATATCCTGGGGACAGGGGTGGCAATGAGCAGTTCTTC | CASRYPGDRGGNEQFF
TRBJ2-5 | . | TRBV6-6 | TGTGCCAGCAGGAGTACGGGAGAGACCCAGTACTTC | CASRSTGETQYF
TRBJ1-2 | TRBD1 | TRBV2 | TGTGCCAGCAGTCACGGACAGGGCCGGAACTATGGCTACACCTTC | CASSHGQGRNYGYTF
TRBJ2-2 | TRBD1 | TRBV4-2 | TGTGCCAGCAGCCAAGATTTACAGGGGCTCGATGCCTCGAACACCGGGGAGCTGTTTTTT | CASSQDLQGLDASNTGELFF
TRBJ2-1 | . | TRBV7-3 | TGTGCCAGCAGCTCACCGGGCAATGAGCAGTTCTTC | CASSSPGNEQFF
TRBJ2-3 | . | TRBV9 | TGTGCCAGCAGCCTCGCGACAGCAGATACGCAGTATTTT | CASSLATADTQYF
TRBJ2-7 | . | TRBV5-4 | TGTGCCAGCACAGCGGACGGATCCTACGAGCAGTACTTC | CASTADGSYEQYF
TRBJ2-3 | TRBD2 | TRBV12-5 | TGTGCTAGTGGTATCGGGAGGGTCCCAGATACGCAGTATTTT | CASGIGRVPDTQYF
TRBJ2-2 | TRBD1 | TRBV19 | TGTGCCAGTAGTATCGGGACAGGGAACACCGGGGAGCTGTTTTTT | CASSIGTGNTGELFF